Listed below are T cell receptor beta chains from one sample, sequenced in a study of vaccination effects on CD4 cells after COVID-19. Profiling relied on immunoSEQ multiplex PCR, and the TCRdb table lists in-frame clones only, not all of them. The data hold around 56,000 clones, with 60% to 85% observed a single time. Which antigens these TCRs recognize remains unknown. Sequencing used CD4+ T cells from PBMCs cultured without peptide, obtained before COVID-19 vaccination. These receptors were taken from a human donor who received a COVID-19 vaccine. CDR3s include the opening cysteine and the closing phenylalanine or tryptophan.

v_gene,j_gene,CDR3aa
TRBV18,TRBJ2-1,CASSPPSGGLNNEQFF
TRBV19,TRBJ1-2,CASSITGPYGYTF
TRBV11-2,TRBJ1-3,CASSPRTGGSGNTIYF
TRBV30,TRBJ2-5,CAFRTAGGQETQYF
TRBV30,TRBJ2-5,CAWSSGRRETQYF
TRBV18,TRBJ2-1,CASSPQTGTDNEQFF
TRBV2,TRBJ2-5,CASSDGGRETQYF
TRBV24-1,TRBJ2-5,CATSTGMETQYF
TRBV7-2,TRBJ2-4,CASSPGVGAKIIAKNIQYF
TRBV5-4,TRBJ2-5,CASSRGEQETQYF
TRBV7-2,TRBJ1-4,CASSFTGGMTEKLFF
TRBV24-1,TRBJ1-2,CATSDSAGGKNYGYTF
TRBV5-8,TRBJ1-2,CASNPGQGDYGYTF
TRBV5-1,TRBJ1-4,CASSPATTNEKLFF